The 28 T cell receptor beta chains listed next were all sequenced from one sample in a study of cytomegalovirus exposure and HLA in healthy donors. Amplification used 60 Vbeta primers and 13 Jbeta primers. Assay used: immunoSEQ multiplex PCR; TCRdb lists only in-frame clones, some missing. The sample includes 150,000 to 200,000 clones, roughly 81% of them seen just once. The specimen sequenced was PBMCs. The receptors were gathered from a woman aged 18-29 years in good health and CMV-seropositive.

J is TRBJ1-2 and V is TRBV30, with 8 bases identical to TRBD1. The germline V gene has CDR1 GTSNPN and CDR2 SVGIG (reference sequence). Losses at the gene ends were 4 bases for V and 8 bases for J; bases not matched to a gene: 12. The CDR3 contains 14 residues. This CDR3 is CAWTRTGQVGGYTF. CDR3 DNA sequence: TGTGCCTGGACCAGAACGGGACAGGTTGGCGGCTACACCTTC. Full variable domain (missing parts from reference TRBV30 and TRBJ1-2): SQTIHQWPATLVQPVGSPLSLECTVEGTSNPNLYWYRQAAGRGLQLLFYSVGIGQISSEVPQNLSASRPQDRQFILSSKKLLLSDSGFYLCAWTRTGQVGGYTFGSGTRLTVV.

V usage is TRBV5-1 and J usage is TRBJ2-3, with TRBD2 matching 11 bases. From germline, CDR1 is SGHRS and CDR2 YFSETQ. The trim removed 0 bases at V and 2 bases at J, leaving 5 bases unmatched. The CDR3 has 17 residues. For the CDR3, the DNA is TGCGCCAGCAGCTTGGCTAGACTAGCGGGGTACACAGATACGCAGTATTTT. Protein: CASSLARLAGYTDTQYF.

The chain combines TRBV29-1 with TRBJ1-2; TRBD1 agrees at 10 bases. CDR3 size: 18 residues. Germline V gene lookup returns CDR1 SQVTM and CDR2 ANQGSEA. V dropped 6 bases and J dropped 2; count of bases not matched to a gene: 18. The CDR3 nucleotides read TGCAGCGTCTCCTCTCCGGGTGACCCGGGACAGGGGAACTATGGCTACACCTTC. As protein: CSVSSPGDPGQGNYGYTF.

V usage is TRBV6-5 and J usage is TRBJ1-2; D call uncertain. The CDR3 runs 15 residues. Trimming pared 5 bases from V and 3 bases from J, leaving 16 bases between. CDR1 and CDR2 (germline): MNHEY, SVGAGI. The CDR3 sequence: CASSLREGGYYGYTF. The CDR3 coding sequence is TGTGCCAGCAGTCTCCGGGAGGGTGGGTACTATGGCTACACCTTC.

Remarks on this clone: This likely comes from a read error, as the CDR3 has no conserved phenylalanine or tryptophan at its end. It is unclear where the CDR3 begins or ends on the DNA, so no DNA is shown, and the CDR3 is as TCRdb lists it. The chain recombines TRBV30 with TRBJ1-1. Termini included, the CDR3 measures 12 amino acids. Per the germline V gene, CDR1 is GTSNPN and CDR2 is SVGIG (reference sequence). The CDR3 sequence is CAGSSRGTVEVM.

The chain is built from TRBV29-1 and TRBJ2-2; D perhaps matches TRBD1 (6 bases). Germline-derived CDR1 and CDR2 are SQVTM and ANQGSEA. V lost 7 bases to trimming and J lost 0 bases, with 12 bases between them. There are 14 residues in the CDR3. DNA of the CDR3: TGCAGCGCCTGGGACACCTCGAACACCGGGGAGCTGTTTTTT. Translation: CSAWDTSNTGELFF.

This clone was seen just once. The V gene is TRBV6-4, the J gene TRBJ2-3, with a tentative D call TRBD1 (6 bases). The V gene lost 0 bases and the J gene lost 5 bases, with 12 bases spanning the gap. CDR3 size: 15 residues. Germline assignment: CDR1 MRHNA and CDR2 SNTAGT. The CDR3, as DNA: TGTGCCAGCAGTGACTCGTACCGGGGACAAGATACGCAGTATTTT. Protein sequence: CASSDSYRGQDTQYF.

CDR3 DNA sequence: TGTGCCAGCAGCGCGGGAAGCGGGGGAGGCACAGATACGCAGTATTTT. Residues: CASSAGSGGGTDTQYF. The chain has TRBV9 and TRBJ2-3; 8 bases are shared with TRBD2. This CDR3 is built from 16 residues. The V gene's germline CDR1 is SGDLS and CDR2 YYNGEE. V shed 3 bases, J shed 1 base, and the junction held 7 bases outside the gene matches. Complete variable domain (other parts from reference TRBV9 and TRBJ2-3): DSGVTQTPKHLITATGQRVTLRCSPRSGDLSVYWYQQSLDQGLQFLIQYYNGEERAKGNILERFSAQQFPDLHSELNLSSLELGDSALYFCASSAGSGGGTDTQYFGPGTRLTVL.

The V call is TRBV5-1, the J call TRBJ2-5; D unclear. V lost 2 bases and J lost 2, with 13 bases in between. Germline lookup yields CDR1 SGHRS and CDR2 YFSETQ. The CDR3 loop spans 15 amino acids. CDR3 nucleotide sequence: TGCGCCAGCAGCTTTAGGCGGCTGCTACAAGAGACCCAGTACTTC. Amino acid sequence: CASSFRRLLQETQYF.

V and J are TRBV7-2 and TRBJ2-5, with a weak D call TRBD2 (6 bases). In germline, CDR1 is SGHTA, CDR2 FQGNSA. The CDR3 has 15 amino acids. V lost 3 bases and J 2 bases, leaving 13 bases between the germline ends. Written as DNA, the CDR3 is TGTGCCAGCAGCTTCGGAGGGAACGAACAAGAGACCCAGTACTTC. Translation: CASSFGGNEQETQYF.

J is TRBJ1-1 and V is TRBV5-6, with D unresolved. The CDR3 contains 14 residues. Germline CDR1 SGHDT, CDR2 YYEEEE. V was shortened by 3 bases and J by 0 bases, with 9 bases between the two germline ends. CDR3 in DNA: TGTGCCAGCAGCTCCGCACCTATGAACACTGAAGCTTTCTTT. The encoded protein is CASSSAPMNTEAFF. Together with reference TRBV5-6 and TRBJ1-1, the CDR3 gives the full variable domain: DAGVTQSPTHLIKTRGQQVTLRCSPKSGHDTVSWYQQALGQGPQFIFQYYEEEERQRGNFPDRFSGHQFPNYSSELNVNALLLGDSALYLCASSSAPMNTEAFFGQGTRLTVV.

The chain combines TRBV7-9 with TRBJ1-6; tentatively, D is TRBD1 (5 bases). The CDR3 consists of 18 residues. Germline lookup yields CDR1 SEHNR and CDR2 FQNEAQ (reference sequence). The V and J ends lost 4 bases and 0 bases respectively, with 16 bases between them. CDR3 sequence (DNA): TGTGCCAGCAGCTCCCGACAGACCCGGAGCTCCTATAATTCACCCCTCCACTTT. Amino acid sequence: CASSSRQTRSSYNSPLHF.

Written as DNA, the CDR3 is TGCAGCGTTGTACCCCTGATGTTCACACGAAACACTGAAGCTTTCTTT. Amino acids: CSVVPLMFTRNTEAFF. The chain joins TRBV29-1 to TRBJ1-1; D unclear. In germline, CDR1 is SQVTM, CDR2 ANQGSEA. Between the trimmed V and J ends, which lost 4 bases and 2 bases, there was a span of 20 bases. The CDR3 has 16 residues.

This sequence joins TRBV28 and TRBJ1-4; 7 bases are a match to TRBD1. Germline-derived CDR1 and CDR2 are MDHEN and SYDVKM. This CDR3 is 14 amino acids long. V was pared by 5 bases and J by 8 bases, with 8 bases of the junction left unmatched. Here the CDR3 DNA reads TGTGCCAGCAGTGCCGACAGGGTCAGGGAAAAACTGTTTTTT. Translated, it gives CASSADRVREKLFF.

The CDR3 sequence: CASSYAVGAYGYTF. The DNA of the CDR3 is TGTGCCAGCAGTTACGCGGTGGGGGCATATGGCTACACCTTC. The chain recombines TRBV6-6 with TRBJ1-2; D might be TRBD1 (6 bases). This CDR3 spans 14 amino acids. The germline V gene has CDR1 MNHNY and CDR2 SVGAGI (reference sequence). Trimming took off 2 bases at V and 5 bases at J, with 12 bases between the two ends.

V and J are TRBV19 and TRBJ2-3; D might be TRBD2 (6 bases). Germline V gives CDR1 LNHDA, CDR2 SQIVND (reference sequence). V was cut by 2 bases and J by 4 bases, with 13 bases left in between. CDR3 length equals 15 residues. For the CDR3, the DNA is TGTGCCAGTAGTATAAGGGGCGGGGTGGCAGATACGCAGTATTTT. Its protein is CASSIRGGVADTQYF.

This sequence joins TRBV7-9 and TRBJ2-3; a weak D match, TRBD2 (6 bases). Per germline, CDR1 SEHNR and CDR2 FQNEAQ (reference sequence). V dropped 3 bases and J dropped 0 bases, with 10 bases sitting between them. This CDR3 contains 15 residues. Here the CDR3 reads CASSLRGQSTDTQYF. DNA for the CDR3: TGTGCCAGCAGCTTGCGGGGCCAGAGCACAGATACGCAGTATTTT.

The count of this clone is one. The rearrangement uses TRBV4-2 and TRBJ1-1, with unresolved D. The CDR3 loop spans 13 amino acids. V lost 0 bases and J lost 5, with 7 bases in between. Germline V gene lookup returns CDR1 LGHNA and CDR2 YNFKEQ. The CDR3 nucleotides read TGTGCCAGCAGCCAAGATCGGTTGACTGAAGCTTTCTTT. This encodes CASSQDRLTEAFF.

The chain carries TRBV7-6 and TRBJ2-2; 10 nucleotides align to TRBD1. The CDR3 sequence is 17 residues long. Germline CDR1 and CDR2: SGHVS and FNYEAQ. V was pared by 3 bases and J by 6 bases, with 10 bases of the junction left unmatched. CDR3 in DNA: TGTGCCAGCAGCTTCCAGACAGGGGGCGCGTGGGCCGGGGAGCTGTTTTTT. Protein: CASSFQTGGAWAGELFF.

The chain joins TRBV7-8 to TRBJ1-1; the D gene is possibly TRBD1 (5 bases). Per the germline V gene, CDR1 is SGHVS and CDR2 is FQNEAQ. The CDR3 sequence is 13 residues long. V was pared by 8 bases and J by 0 bases, with 10 bases between. The CDR3 DNA follows: TGTGCCAGCGGAGGGGCTCTGAACACTGAAGCTTTCTTT. Amino acids: CASGGALNTEAFF.

This rearrangement joins TRBV6-5 to TRBJ2-3, with D uncertain. Trimming removed 0 bases from V and 6 bases from J, with 4 bases in between. The CDR3 loop spans 12 amino acids. The germline gives CDR1 MNHEY, CDR2 SVGAGI. This chain's CDR3 is CASSYSGDTQYF. Written as DNA, the CDR3 is TGTGCCAGCAGTTACTCTGGCGATACGCAGTATTTT.

The V call is TRBV6-5, the J call TRBJ2-2, with a weak D call TRBD2 (5 bases). CDR3 length: 15 residues. Trimming pared 6 bases from V and 4 bases from J, leaving 15 bases between. Germline loops: CDR1 MNHEY, CDR2 SVGAGI. CDR3: CASRSYGEATGELFF. CDR3 nucleotides: TGTGCCAGCAGGTCTTACGGGGAAGCCACCGGGGAGCTGTTTTTT.

V and J are TRBV7-2 and TRBJ1-1; no firm D call. Germline values: CDR1 SGHTA, CDR2 FQGNSA. V was trimmed by 5 bases and J by 8 bases, leaving 9 bases between them. This CDR3 has 11 residues. The CDR3 reads CASSGLQEAFF. The CDR3 DNA reads TGTGCCAGCAGCGGACTCCAGGAAGCTTTCTTT. The whole variable domain, filled in from reference TRBV7-2 and TRBJ1-1, reads GAGVSQSPSNKVTEKGKDVELRCDPISGHTALYWYRQSLGQGLEFLIYFQGNSAPDKSGLPSDRFSAERTGGSVSTLTIQRTQQEDSAVYLCASSGLQEAFFGQGTRLTVV.

The chain recombines TRBV13 with TRBJ1-1; possibly TRBD1 for D (5 bases). This CDR3 region has 13 residues. Germline-derived CDR1 and CDR2 are PRHDT and FYEKMQ (reference sequence). The germline V and J ends were trimmed by 5 bases and 0 bases, with 7 bases remaining between them. CDR3 DNA: TGTGCCAGCAGCACAGGCGTGAACACTGAAGCTTTCTTT. As protein: CASSTGVNTEAFF.

This clone was seen only a few times. The chain is built from TRBV5-1 and TRBJ1-3; TRBD1 might be the D (6 bases). The CDR3 is 17 residues long. V was pared by 0 bases and J by 2 bases, with 15 bases between. Germline CDR1 SGHRS, CDR2 YFSETQ. The CDR3 coding sequence is TGCGCCAGCAGCTTGGGTCCGACAGGCTATGCTGGAAACACCATATATTTT. Residues: CASSLGPTGYAGNTIYF.

The rearrangement uses TRBV6-5 and TRBJ2-7, with 10 bases matching TRBD1. CDR1 and CDR2 (germline): MNHEY, SVGAGI. This CDR3 is 16 amino acids long. J gave up 4 bases and V 4 bases, and 10 bases lay outside the gene matches. The DNA of the CDR3 is TGTGCCAGCAGTTCGTACTTGGGACAGGGGTCTTACGAGCAGTACTTC. It codes for CASSSYLGQGSYEQYF.

The chain couples TRBV4-1 to TRBJ1-1; D unresolved. With 4 bases removed from V and 1 base from J, the gap between germline ends came to 19 bases. CDR1 and CDR2 (germline): MGHRA, YSYEKL. CDR3 length: 17 amino acids. CDR3 nucleotides: TGCGCCAGCAGCCCGCGGAGCATCAACCGTAAGAACACTGAAGCTTTCTTT. The encoded protein is CASSPRSINRKNTEAFF.

The chain is built from TRBV28 and TRBJ2-1; 16 bases are shared with TRBD2. From germline, CDR1 is MDHEN and CDR2 SYDVKM. V lost 4 bases to trimming and J lost 9 bases; unmatched junction nucleotides: 6. CDR3 length equals 16 residues. The CDR3 spells CASSSAGTSGGVEQFF. The CDR3 DNA reads TGTGCCAGCAGTTCAGCCGGGACTAGCGGGGGGGTTGAGCAGTTCTTC.